This T cell receptor beta chain was recovered during a study of blood T cell repertoires in COVID-19. Repertoires were generated with immunoSEQ multiplex PCR, while TCRdb's copy carries only in-frame clones and drops some. The table records more than 85,000 clones, about 80% of them present only once. Germline CDR1 is KGHSH and CDR2 is LQKENI. The J segment lost 2 bases and the V segment lost 2 bases, leaving 7 bases of the junction unmatched. The CDR3 covers 17 residues. The sequenced material came from peripheral blood. This clonotype originated in a woman of 80 years or more with acute or convalescent COVID-19. V and J are TRBV18 and TRBJ2-3; the match to TRBD2 covers 10 bases. CDR3 loop: CASSPGASGGLTDTQYF. The CDR3 nucleotides read TGTGCCAGCTCACCAGGGGCTAGCGGGGGACTCACAGATACGCAGTATTTT.